This T cell receptor (beta chain) was observed in a study of cytomegalovirus exposure and HLA in healthy donors. The PCR made use of 60 Vbeta and 13 Jbeta primers. Data came from immunoSEQ multiplex PCR; TCRdb stores just in-frame clones and leaves some out. This sample has roughly 140,000 clones; roughly 80% occur once, and the top ten carry approximately 6.1%. The CDR3 loop spans 18 amino acids. The V and J ends lost 1 base and 0 bases, in that order; junction bases with no gene match: 8. Germline CDR1 is SGHTA and CDR2 is FQGNSA. The receptor was isolated from a man aged 25 to 45 in good health and CMV-seropositive. The sample comprised PBMCs. V usage is TRBV7-2 and J usage is TRBJ2-1; 8 positions match TRBD2. This CDR3 reads CASSLGRGAESSYNEQFF. The CDR3 DNA reads as TGTGCCAGCAGCTTAGGGCGGGGGGCGGAAAGCTCCTACAATGAGCAGTTCTTC. The full variable domain, with the rest looked up from reference TRBV7-2 and TRBJ2-1, is GAGVSQSPSNKVTEKGKDVELRCDPISGHTALYWYRQSLGQGLEFLIYFQGNSAPDKSGLPSDRFSAERTGGSVSTLTIQRTQQEDSAVYLCASSLGRGAESSYNEQFFGPGTRLTVL.